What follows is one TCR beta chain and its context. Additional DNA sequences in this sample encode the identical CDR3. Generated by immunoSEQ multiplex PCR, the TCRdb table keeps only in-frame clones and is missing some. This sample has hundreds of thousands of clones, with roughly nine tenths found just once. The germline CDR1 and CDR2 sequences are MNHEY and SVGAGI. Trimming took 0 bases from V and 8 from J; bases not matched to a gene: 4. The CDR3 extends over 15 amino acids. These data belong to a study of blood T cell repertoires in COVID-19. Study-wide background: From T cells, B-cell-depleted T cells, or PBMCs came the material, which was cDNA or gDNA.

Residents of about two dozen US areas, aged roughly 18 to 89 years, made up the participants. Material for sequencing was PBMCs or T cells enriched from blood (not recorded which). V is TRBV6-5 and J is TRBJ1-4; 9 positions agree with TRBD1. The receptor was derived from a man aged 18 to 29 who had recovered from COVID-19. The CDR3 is CASSYSGQGGEKLFF. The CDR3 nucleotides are TGTGCCAGCAGTTACTCGGGACAGGGCGGCGAAAAACTGTTTTTT.